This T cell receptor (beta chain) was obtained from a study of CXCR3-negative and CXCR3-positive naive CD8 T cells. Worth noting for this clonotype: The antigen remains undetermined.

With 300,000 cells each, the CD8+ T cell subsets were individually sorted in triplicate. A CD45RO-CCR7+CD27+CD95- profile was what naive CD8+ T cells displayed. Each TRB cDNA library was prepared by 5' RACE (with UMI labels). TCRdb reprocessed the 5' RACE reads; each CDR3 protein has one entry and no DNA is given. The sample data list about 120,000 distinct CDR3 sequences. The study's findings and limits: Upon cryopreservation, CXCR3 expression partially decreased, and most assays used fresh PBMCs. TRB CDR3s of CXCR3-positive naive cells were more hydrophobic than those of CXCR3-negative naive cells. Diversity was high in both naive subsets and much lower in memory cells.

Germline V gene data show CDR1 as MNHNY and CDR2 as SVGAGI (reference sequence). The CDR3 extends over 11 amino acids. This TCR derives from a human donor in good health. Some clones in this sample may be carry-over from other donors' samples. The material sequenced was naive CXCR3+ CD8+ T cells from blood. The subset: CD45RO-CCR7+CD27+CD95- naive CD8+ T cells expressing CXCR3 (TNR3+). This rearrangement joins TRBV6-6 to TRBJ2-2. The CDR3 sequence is CASSSPGELFF.